These T cell receptor beta chains were read from a single sample in a study of blood T cells in healthy people across ages. TCRdb re-called the 5' RACE reads through MiXCR, storing one row per CDR3 protein. The table shows over 950,000 distinct CDR3 sequences, with roughly 51% occurring only once. Sequencing input: blood. The receptors were sampled from a woman aged 60-75 years in good health. Each CDR3 is given with its conserved first and last residue. Clone size is stated in some rows and not others, as once, few, many or a class when expanded.

v_call	clone_size	j_call	cdr3_aa
TRBV2	NA	TRBJ1-1	CASSEMGGGITEAFF
TRBV7-2	NA	TRBJ1-2	CASSSPIDMSYGYTF
TRBV20-1	once	TRBJ2-4	CSARIGGSYNEQYF
TRBV10-1	NA	TRBJ2-6	CASRVRGSGANVLTF
TRBV4-1	NA	NA	CASRQHRDGNYEQYF
TRBV10-2	many	TRBJ2-7	CASSARRGQEVANYEQYF
TRBV5-1	NA	TRBJ1-2	CASSMGQGYYGYTF
TRBV3-1	NA	TRBJ2-5	CASSQALGWPQYF
TRBV7-2	many	TRBJ2-3	CASSPTSGSADTQYF
TRBV2	NA	TRBJ1-2	CASSEGQGASYGYTF
TRBV10-3	few	TRBJ2-5	CAISDATSGDLSQETQYF
TRBV25-1	many	TRBJ2-5	CASSLLTGSETQYF